Listed here are 27 T cell receptor beta chains from one sample, sequenced in a study of monozygotic twins with inflammatory bowel disease. TCRdb reprocessed the 5' RACE reads and stores each CDR3 protein as one record, lacking DNA. The ten most abundant clones cover 7.4% of a sample with some 83,000 distinct CDR3 sequences. The sequenced sample consisted of blood. All receptors come from a human donor with ulcerative colitis or Crohn's disease, or a healthy co-twin of an affected twin (not recorded which).

This CDR3 reads CASSPGQTLMNTEAFF. The rearrangement uses TRBV5-1 and TRBJ1-1; TCRdb's assignment of TRBD1 cannot be checked, as there is no DNA. This CDR3 spans 16 amino acids. Germline V gene sequence: CDR1 SGHRS, CDR2 YFSETQ.

The J gene is TRBJ1-5, the V gene TRBV20-1. The CDR3 covers 13 residues. The germline gives CDR1 DFQATT, CDR2 SNEGSKA (reference sequence). The CDR3 region is CSARGGGNQPQHF.

This chain uses TRBV3-1 with TRBJ2-7. Germline lookup yields CDR1 LGHDT and CDR2 YNNKEL (reference sequence). This CDR3 spans 12 amino acids. CDR3 sequence: CASSQSSYEQYF.

The V call is TRBV5-5, the J call TRBJ1-5. Germline-derived CDR1 and CDR2 are SGHKS and YYEKEE (reference sequence). The CDR3 extends over 17 amino acids. The CDR3 sequence is CASSVALNAGSGQPQHF.

The chain joins TRBV12-3 or TRBV12-4 to TRBJ2-5; the TRBD2 assignment by TCRdb is unverifiable without DNA. This CDR3 has 20 residues. The CDR3 here is CASSLRSLVLTSGLQETQYF.

The J gene is TRBJ1-5, the V gene TRBV20-1; TCRdb indicates TRBD1, and absent DNA this call remains unverified. CDR1 is DFQATT and CDR2 is SNEGSKA in the germline V gene (reference sequence). The CDR3 is made up of 14 amino acids. The CDR3 spells CSARGGDVWQPQHF.

The chain joins TRBV11-2 to TRBJ1-1; no DNA is available, so the TRBD1 call from TCRdb remains unchecked. Germline loops: CDR1 SGHAT, CDR2 FQNNGV. CDR3 length: 14 residues. The CDR3 protein is CASSPARGPTEAFF.

This sequence joins TRBV12-3 or TRBV12-4 and TRBJ1-5; TCRdb's assignment of TRBD1 cannot be checked, as there is no DNA. CDR3 length equals 16 residues. CDR3: CASSLGGRGGGQPQHF.

The V call is TRBV7-3, the J call TRBJ2-2; TCRdb selects TRBD2, and the lack of DNA leaves this call unchecked. The CDR3 has 16 amino acids. The germline gives CDR1 SGHTA, CDR2 FQGTGA. CDR3 sequence reads: CASSFVAGVDTGELFF.

The rearrangement joins TRBV5-5 to TRBJ1-2; the TCRdb D gene call, TRBD1, has no DNA to confirm it. The CDR3 extends over 15 amino acids. Germline loops: CDR1 SGHKS, CDR2 YYEKEE (reference sequence). The CDR3 reads CASSLGRQGSYGYTF.

The chain combines TRBV20-1 with TRBJ2-3; TCRdb's D gene call, TRBD2, goes unchecked for lack of DNA. CDR3 length equals 17 residues. Germline V gene sequence: CDR1 DFQATT, CDR2 SNEGSKA (reference sequence). Here the CDR3 reads CSARLASGGSGTDTQYF.

The rearrangement joins TRBV11-2 to TRBJ2-2; TCRdb outputs TRBD2, but without DNA this stays unchecked. The CDR3 runs 16 residues. The germline V gene encodes CDR1 SGHAT and CDR2 FQNNGV. The CDR3 sequence: CASSLVGGVGTGELFF.

V usage is TRBV20-1 and J usage is TRBJ2-2; TCRdb names TRBD2, which stays unverified in the absence of DNA. The germline V gene encodes CDR1 DFQATT and CDR2 SNEGSKA (reference sequence). CDR3 length: 16 residues. The CDR3 loop is CSASTLGVSSTGELFF.

V is TRBV12-5 and J is TRBJ1-1. CDR1 is LGHNT and CDR2 is FRNRAP in the germline V gene. The CDR3 runs 12 residues. The CDR3 loop is CASGRFPGGAFF.

The chain links TRBV5-1 to TRBJ1-1. The CDR3 is made up of 13 amino acids. Looked up from germline, CDR1 is SGHRS and CDR2 is YFSETQ. The CDR3 loop reads CASGTGLNTEAFF.

This CDR3 reads CATSTGLASGELFF. This chain uses TRBV15 with TRBJ2-2; lacking DNA, the TRBD2 call made by TCRdb goes unchecked. Germline V gene sequence: CDR1 LNHNV, CDR2 YYDKDF (reference sequence). The CDR3 spans 14 residues.

This chain connects TRBV5-8 to TRBJ2-3; TCRdb designates TRBD1, a call that cannot be tested without DNA. Looked up from germline, CDR1 is SGHTS and CDR2 is YDEGEE. This CDR3 region has 17 residues. This chain's CDR3 is CASSLGDRGPYTDTQYF.

This chain links TRBV5-4 with TRBJ2-5; as DNA is missing, the TRBD2 call by TCRdb cannot be tested. The CDR3 loop spans 16 amino acids. Germline assignment: CDR1 SGHNT and CDR2 YYREEE (reference sequence). The CDR3 here is CASSAGGTSGGETQYF.

The chain has TRBV20-1 and TRBJ1-2; the TCRdb D gene call, TRBD1, has no DNA to confirm it. CDR3 size: 14 residues. Germline lookup yields CDR1 DFQATT and CDR2 SNEGSKA (reference sequence). The CDR3 here is CSAREGALQSGYTF.

The chain carries TRBV12-3 or TRBV12-4 and TRBJ1-2. This CDR3 is built from 14 residues. CDR3 protein: CASSGAAFKNDYTF.

The rearrangement links TRBV7-2 to TRBJ2-5; TCRdb proposes TRBD1, but this gene call is untestable without DNA. This CDR3 has 16 amino acids. The germline CDR1 and CDR2 sequences are SGHTA and FQGNSA. CDR3 residues: CASSLGSRGRVETQYF.

The J gene is TRBJ2-3, the V gene TRBV5-5. Germline V lookup: CDR1 SGHKS, CDR2 YYEKEE (reference sequence). This CDR3 contains 13 residues. CDR3 sequence reads: CASSSRDGDTQYF.

The chain is built from TRBV6-2 or TRBV6-3 and TRBJ2-5; without DNA, the TCRdb call of TRBD1 cannot be checked. The CDR3 totals 14 residues. The germline gives CDR1 MNHEY, CDR2 SVGEGT. The CDR3 here is CASSYPDRGETQYF.

The rearrangement uses TRBV5-1 and TRBJ1-2. CDR3 length: 14 residues. Germline-derived CDR1 and CDR2 are SGHRS and YFSETQ. The CDR3 reads CASSLARIENGYTF.

The chain carries TRBV12-5 and TRBJ2-5; the TRBD2 assignment by TCRdb is unverifiable without DNA. The CDR3 runs to 12 residues. Germline V gene data show CDR1 as LGHNT and CDR2 as FRNRAP. The CDR3 here is CASGSLTGTQYF.

This rearrangement joins TRBV5-1 to TRBJ1-1; TCRdb designates TRBD1, a call that cannot be tested without DNA. This CDR3 comprises 13 residues. The germline CDR1 and CDR2 sequences are SGHRS and YFSETQ. CDR3 residues: CASRQGANTEAFF.

The genes are TRBV6-1 and TRBJ1-2; TCRdb's D call of TRBD1 is untestable without DNA. This CDR3 has 16 residues. Germline CDR1 MNHNS, CDR2 SASEGT. The CDR3 loop is CASRSTPGQGNYGYTF.